Listed here are 30 T cell receptor beta chains from one sample, sequenced in a study of molecular identifiers for immune sequencing clone quantification. TCRdb recomputed calls from the PCR reads with MiXCR, one row per CDR3 protein. The sample has around 470,000 distinct CDR3 sequences, around 21% seen once. The sequenced sample consisted of naive CD8+ T cells from blood, with Jurkat cell RNA spiked in. The subset is: FACS-sorted CD8+CD4-CCR7+CD45RA+ naive T cells. The receptors come from a human donor in good health. Some libraries in this study had Jurkat cell RNA spiked in.

This clonotype was seen a single time. J is TRBJ1-1 and V is TRBV13; D remains unclear. The V end lost 6 bases, the J end lost 0 bases, and 14 bases lay between the germline ends. The CDR3 spans 15 residues. The germline CDR1 and CDR2 sequences are PRHDT and FYEKMQ (reference sequence). CDR3 coding DNA: TGTGCCAGCAGTGAGGGCTCCGTTTTGAACACTGAAGCTTTCTTT. As protein: CASSEGSVLNTEAFF.

Notes on this clonotype: The conserved closing phenylalanine or tryptophan is absent in this CDR3, likely reflecting a read error. V is TRBV12-3 or TRBV12-4 and J is TRBJ2-7; D is ambiguous. The V end lost 2 bases, the J end lost 5 bases, and 7 bases lay between the germline ends. CDR3 size: 12 residues. The CDR3: CASSLWGNEQYL. The DNA for the CDR3 is TGTGCCAGCAGTTTATGGGGAAACGAGCAGTACCTC.

This clonotype was counted only a few times. V and J are TRBV20-1 and TRBJ2-7; 15 positions agree with TRBD2. CDR1 and CDR2 (germline): DFQATT, SNEGSKA (reference sequence). The J segment lost 4 bases and the V segment lost 4 bases, leaving 5 bases of the junction unmatched. This CDR3 spans 15 amino acids. CDR3 sequence (DNA): TGCAGTGCTACGGGACTAGCGGGAGGAGGGTACGAGCAGTACTTC. This translates into CSATGLAGGGYEQYF.

Of note for this clonotype: Compared with germline, one end of the junction differs, possibly owing to a read error. The rearrangement uses TRBV3-1 and TRBJ1-1; D is uncertain. This CDR3 has 14 residues. Germline CDR1 is LGHDT and CDR2 is YNNKEL (reference sequence). Here the CDR3 reads CASGQEADLSEAFF. CDR3 bases: TGTGCCAGCGGCCAAGAGGCCGACCTTAGTGAAGCTTTCTTT.

This clonotype turned up a few times. V is TRBV5-1 and J is TRBJ2-7, with D possibly matching TRBD2 (5 bases). CDR3 length equals 15 residues. The ends were cut back, 0 bases at V and 4 bases at J, with 14 bases in the middle. CDR1 SGHRS and CDR2 YFSETQ come from the germline V gene. The CDR3 reads CASSLEHLASYEQYF. In nucleotides, the CDR3 is TGCGCCAGCAGCTTGGAACACCTAGCCTCATACGAGCAGTACTTC.

Many counts were recorded for this clonotype. V and J are TRBV6-5 and TRBJ2-3, with D hard to call. The CDR3 extends over 15 amino acids. CDR1 is MNHEY and CDR2 is SVGAGI in the germline V gene. V gave up 0 bases and J gave up 0 bases, with 7 bases separating them. The CDR3 bases are TGTGCCAGCAGTTACTCCCATACTAGCACAGATACGCAGTATTTT. Its translation: CASSYSHTSTDTQYF.

The chain recombines TRBV25-1 with TRBJ2-3, with D perhaps matching TRBD1 (6 bases). This CDR3 spans 17 amino acids. Trimming stripped 3 bases from V and 1 base from J, with 17 bases between. Germline V gives CDR1 MGHDK, CDR2 SYGVNS. CDR3 in DNA: TGTGCCAGCAGTGAGGCTACAGGGTTATGGGGCACAGATACGCAGTATTTT. Its translation: CASSEATGLWGTDTQYF. The variable domain in full, completed from reference TRBV25-1 and TRBJ2-3, reads EADIYQTPRYLVIGTGKKITLECSQTMGHDKMYWYQQDPGMELHLIHYSYGVNSTEKGDLSSESTVSRIRTEHFPLTLESARPSHTSQYLCASSEATGLWGTDTQYFGPGTRLTVL.

Points on this clonotype: A clone one base away is much larger, so this may be a read error. This chain uses TRBV5-1 with TRBJ2-5, with 8 positions matching TRBD2. The CDR3 sequence is 16 residues long. Unmatched junction bases numbered 9, after V lost 5 bases and J lost 0 bases. Germline V gene data show CDR1 as SGHRS and CDR2 as YFSETQ. The CDR3 nucleotides read TGCGCCAGCAGTTATTACACGGGGGGGTACCAAGAGACCCAGTACTTC. Translation gives CASSYYTGGYQETQYF. Full variable domain (missing parts from reference TRBV5-1 and TRBJ2-5): KAGVTQTPRYLIKTRGQQVTLSCSPISGHRSVSWYQQTPGQGLQFLFEYFSETQRNKGNFPGRFSGRQFSNSRSEMNVSTLELGDSALYLCASSYYTGGYQETQYFGPGTRLLVL.

About this clonotype: Since a much larger clone is just one base distant, this may be a read error. The V gene is TRBV7-9, the J gene TRBJ1-4; D remains unclear. CDR1 is SEHNR, CDR2 FQNEAQ, per germline (reference sequence). The CDR3 is 13 residues long. CDR3 in DNA: TGTGCCAGCAGCCCTACGACCGGGGAAAAACTGCTTTTT. Encoded protein: CASSPTTGEKLLF.

This clonotype was detected many times. This sequence joins TRBV7-6 and TRBJ2-5; no firm D call. This CDR3 has 13 residues. Germline V gene data show CDR1 as SGHVS and CDR2 as FNYEAQ. The V end lost 5 bases, the J end lost 5 bases, and 12 bases lay between the germline ends. The chain's CDR3 is CASSQSPPETQYF. CDR3 nucleotides: TGTGCCAGCAGCCAGTCGCCCCCCGAGACCCAGTACTTC. Supplemented by reference TRBV7-6 and TRBJ2-5, the full variable domain reads GAGVSQSPRYKVTKRGQDVALRCDPISGHVSLYWYRQALGQGPEFLTYFNYEAQQDKSGLPNDRFSAERPEGSISTLTIQRTEQRDSAMYRCASSQSPPETQYFGPGTRLLVL.

This sequence joins TRBV6-2 or TRBV6-3 and TRBJ2-2; D perhaps matches TRBD1 (6 bases). Germline loops: CDR1 MNHEY, CDR2 SVGEGT. The CDR3 loop spans 17 amino acids. V was pared by 4 bases and J by 3 bases, with 18 bases between. The CDR3 sequence is CASSSSGTTLYTGELFF. The CDR3 DNA sequence: TGTGCCAGCAGTTCCTCCGGGACAACACTATACACCGGGGAGCTGTTTTTT.

The table lists this clonotype with a few counts. The chain employs TRBV4-3 and TRBJ2-3, with D tentatively TRBD2 (6 bases). The CDR3 contains 13 residues. V lost 0 bases and J lost 5, with 6 bases in between. Per germline, CDR1 LGHNA and CDR2 YSLEER. In DNA, the CDR3 is TGCGCCAGCAGCCAAGAGGAGGGAGATACGCAGTATTTT. Protein product: CASSQEEGDTQYF.

This clonotype was seen ten or more times. The chain employs TRBV4-1 and TRBJ1-1; D uncertain. V dropped 1 base and J dropped 0 bases, with 9 bases sitting between them. Germline-derived CDR1 and CDR2 are MGHRA and YSYEKL. This CDR3 is 15 amino acids long. CDR3 residues: CASSQVFPLNTEAFF. The CDR3 region has the DNA TGCGCCAGCAGCCAAGTTTTTCCGCTGAACACTGAAGCTTTCTTT.

Turning to this clonotype: A much larger clone lies a single base off, so this may be a read error. Here the CDR3 omits its conserved ending phenylalanine or tryptophan, so a read error is the likely source. The rearrangement joins TRBV6-5 to TRBJ1-6, with D tentatively TRBD1 (6 bases). Trimming left V 2 bases short and J 5 bases short, with 10 bases between. There are 15 residues in the CDR3. Germline CDR1 and CDR2: MNHEY and SVGAGI. CDR3: CASSYLDSNNSPLHC. CDR3 nucleotides: TGTGCCAGCAGTTACCTGGACAGCAATAATTCACCCCTCCACTGT.

Only a few counts were recorded for this clonotype. This chain joins TRBV7-6 and TRBJ1-6; D uncertain. V lost 3 bases, J lost 8 bases, and 14 bases lay in between. The CDR3 sequence is 15 residues long. CDR1 SGHVS and CDR2 FNYEAQ come from the germline V gene. The CDR3 DNA follows: TGTGCCAGCAGCTTCTCTACAAAAAGGGATTCACCCCTCCACTTT. This sequence encodes CASSFSTKRDSPLHF.

This clonotype was counted a single time. A much larger clone lies one base from this, so it may be a read error. This chain links TRBV28 with TRBJ2-5; 7 bases are a match to TRBD1. Germline V gene data show CDR1 as MDHEN and CDR2 as SYDVKM. V lost 10 bases to trimming and J lost 4 bases; unmatched junction nucleotides: 12. The CDR3 contains 14 residues. CDR3 in amino acids: CATRQGPTAETQYF. The CDR3 nucleotides are TGTGCCACCCGACAGGGACCCACCGCAGAGACCCAGTACTTC.

About this clonotype itself: This CDR3 fails to terminate in the conserved phenylalanine or tryptophan, so it likely reflects a read error. The V and J genes are TRBV4-1 and TRBJ2-7, with 7 positions matching TRBD1. The CDR3 is made up of 15 amino acids. Germline lookup yields CDR1 MGHRA and CDR2 YSYEKL. The V segment lost 0 bases and the J segment 4 bases; nucleotides outside the gene matches: 6. CDR3 nucleotide sequence: TGCGCCAGCAGCCAAGATCGAGGGGGCGCTTACGAGCAGTACTCC. It codes for CASSQDRGGAYEQYS.

On this clonotype: Since a much larger clone is just one base distant, this may be a read error. The chain has TRBV12-5 and TRBJ2-1, with D unclear. The CDR3 runs 12 residues. Germline CDR1 is LGHNT and CDR2 is FRNRAP. V gave up 5 bases and J gave up 5 bases, with 7 bases separating them. Here the CDR3 reads CASGHGDNEQFF. The CDR3 DNA sequence: TGTGCTAGTGGTCATGGGGACAATGAGCAGTTCTTC.

This clonotype was picked up many times. CDR3 amino acids: CSVESSRAQGYGTQYF. CDR3 bases: TGCAGCGTTGAAAGTTCCAGGGCTCAAGGGTATGGGACCCAGTACTTC. V gene TRBV29-1 combines with J gene TRBJ2-5; possible D gene TRBD1, 5 bases. This CDR3 comprises 16 residues. Germline lookup yields CDR1 SQVTM and CDR2 ANQGSEA. Trimming removed 2 bases from V and 7 bases from J, with 23 bases in between.

Comment on this clonotype: At one end, the junction sequence differs from germline, possibly due to a read error. This chain joins TRBV28 and TRBJ2-3; D may be TRBD2 (5 bases). The CDR3 spans 20 residues. Germline V gene lookup returns CDR1 MDHEN and CDR2 SYDVKM. CDR3 DNA: TGTGTCAGCAGTTTTATCGCGGTCCCCATCGCCGGGGATAGCACAGATACGCAGTATTTT. Translating gives CVSSFIAVPIAGDSTDTQYF.

This clonotype was seen only a few times. The chain carries TRBV7-6 and TRBJ2-5, with D possibly being TRBD1 (6 bases). The CDR3 extends over 17 amino acids. V shed 0 bases and J shed 0 bases, with 14 bases lying between them. Germline CDR1 reads SGHVS; CDR2 reads FNYEAQ. The CDR3 coding sequence is TGTGCCAGCAGCTTAGCGCAGGGGCACGTGTACCAAGAGACCCAGTACTTC. Amino acid sequence: CASSLAQGHVYQETQYF.

The chain is built from TRBV7-2 and TRBJ1-4; D perhaps matches TRBD1 (5 bases). CDR3 length: 15 amino acids. The ends were cut back, 3 bases at V and 8 bases at J, with 16 bases in the middle. Per the germline V gene, CDR1 is SGHTA and CDR2 is FQGNSA. The CDR3 loop is CASSFLTVDLEKLFF. DNA for the CDR3: TGTGCCAGCAGCTTCCTGACAGTGGACTTGGAAAAACTGTTTTTT.

On this clonotype itself: A read error is possible here, since a much larger clone lies one base away. The chain carries TRBV12-5 and TRBJ1-1, with 10 positions matching TRBD1. This CDR3 spans 17 amino acids. Germline CDR1 and CDR2: LGHNT and FRNRAP. The CDR3 DNA reads TGTGCTAGTGGTTTGGTCCGAGACAGGGGGCAGGACACTGAAGCTGTCTTT. Translating it yields CASGLVRDRGQDTEAVF.

The rearrangement links TRBV9 to TRBJ1-3, with a possible D match to TRBD1 (5 bases). The CDR3 extends over 14 amino acids. The germline gives CDR1 SGDLS, CDR2 YYNGEE. V shed 3 bases and J shed 0 bases, with 7 bases lying between them. The CDR3, as DNA: TGTGCCAGCAGCGCGGACACCTCTGGAAACACCATATATTTT. Translating it yields CASSADTSGNTIYF.

This clonotype showed up many times. The chain recombines TRBV19 with TRBJ2-3, with D maybe TRBD2 (5 bases). V lost 4 bases, J lost 5 bases, and 16 bases lay in between. The CDR3 spans 15 residues. Germline CDR1 is LNHDA and CDR2 is SQIVND (reference sequence). The CDR3, as DNA: TGTGCCAGTAGTACAACGGGAACCCGGGGAGATACGCAGTATTTT. It specifies CASSTTGTRGDTQYF.

This rearrangement joins TRBV2 to TRBJ2-3, with a weak D call TRBD1 (6 bases). The CDR3 is 16 amino acids. Germline V gene lookup returns CDR1 SNHLY and CDR2 FYNNEI. Trimming removed 5 bases from V and 1 base from J, with 16 bases in between. Here the CDR3 reads CASSPLDSSGTDTQYF. DNA of the CDR3: TGTGCCAGCAGTCCATTGGACAGTAGCGGCACAGATACGCAGTATTTT.

This clonotype was recorded a few times. J is TRBJ2-7 and V is TRBV7-6; 7 positions agree with TRBD1. Trimming took 5 bases from V and 0 from J; bases not matched to a gene: 4. In germline, CDR1 is SGHVS, CDR2 FNYEAQ. The CDR3 extends over 14 amino acids. CDR3 sequence reads: CASSLDRDSYEQYF. The CDR3 region has the DNA TGTGCCAGCAGCCTCGACAGGGACTCCTACGAGCAGTACTTC.

In its sample, this clonotype was seen many times. V and J are TRBV23-1 and TRBJ2-3; 8 bases map to TRBD2. TRBV23-1 is placed among ORFs of uncertain function. The trim removed 1 base at V and 2 bases at J, leaving 11 bases unmatched. The CDR3 is made up of 18 amino acids. DNA for the CDR3: TGCGCCAGCAGTCAATTATATTATCCGGGGGGGCCCACAGATACGCAGTATTTT. Translating it yields CASSQLYYPGGPTDTQYF.

In regard to this clonotype: A much larger clone lies a single base off, so this may be a read error. J is TRBJ1-1 and V is TRBV4-1; tentatively, D is TRBD1 (5 bases). The CDR3 runs 15 residues. Germline loops: CDR1 MGHRA, CDR2 YSYEKL. The ends were cut back, 1 base at V and 4 bases at J, with 13 bases in the middle. In nucleotides, the CDR3 is TGCGCCAGCAGCCAAGGTAGGCAGGGTGGCACTGAAGCTTTCTTT. Translating gives CASSQGRQGGTEAFF.

This clonotype was seen ten or more times. The rearrangement joins TRBV29-1 to TRBJ2-1; 14 bases agree with TRBD2. This CDR3 is built from 14 residues. The germline V gene has CDR1 SQVTM and CDR2 ANQGSEA. The J segment lost 9 bases and the V segment lost 7 bases, leaving 8 bases of the junction unmatched. This chain's CDR3 is CSGEGLAGVGEQFF. The CDR3 bases are TGCAGCGGGGAGGGACTAGCGGGAGTAGGTGAGCAGTTCTTC.